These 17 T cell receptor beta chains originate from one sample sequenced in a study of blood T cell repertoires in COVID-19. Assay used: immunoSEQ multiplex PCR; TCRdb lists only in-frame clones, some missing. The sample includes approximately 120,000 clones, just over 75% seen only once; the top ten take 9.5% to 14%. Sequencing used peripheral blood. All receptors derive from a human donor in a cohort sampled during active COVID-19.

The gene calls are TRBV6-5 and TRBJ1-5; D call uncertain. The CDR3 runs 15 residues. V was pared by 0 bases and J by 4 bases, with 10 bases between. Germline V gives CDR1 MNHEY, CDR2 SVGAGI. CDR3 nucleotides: TGTGCCAGCAGTTACTCGAAAACAGCAAATCAGCCCCAGCATTTT. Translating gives CASSYSKTANQPQHF.

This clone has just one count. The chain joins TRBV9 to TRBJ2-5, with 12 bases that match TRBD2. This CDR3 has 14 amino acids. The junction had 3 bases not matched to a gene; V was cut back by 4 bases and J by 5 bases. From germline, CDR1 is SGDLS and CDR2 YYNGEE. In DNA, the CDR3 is TGTGCCAGCAGCCCCGGGACTAGCGGGGAGACCCAGTACTTC. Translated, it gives CASSPGTSGETQYF.

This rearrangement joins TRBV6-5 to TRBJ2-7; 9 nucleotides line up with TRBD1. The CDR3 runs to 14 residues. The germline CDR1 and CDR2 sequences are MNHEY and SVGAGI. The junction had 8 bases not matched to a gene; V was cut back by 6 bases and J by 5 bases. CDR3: CASSPMGQGNEQYF. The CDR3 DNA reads TGTGCCAGCAGCCCAATGGGACAGGGCAACGAGCAGTACTTC.

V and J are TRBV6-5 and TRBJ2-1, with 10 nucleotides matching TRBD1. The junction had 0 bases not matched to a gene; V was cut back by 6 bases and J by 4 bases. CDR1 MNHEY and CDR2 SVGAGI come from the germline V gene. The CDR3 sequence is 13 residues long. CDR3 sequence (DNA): TGTGCCAGCAGGGGACAGGGGTACAATGAGCAGTTCTTC. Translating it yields CASRGQGYNEQFF.

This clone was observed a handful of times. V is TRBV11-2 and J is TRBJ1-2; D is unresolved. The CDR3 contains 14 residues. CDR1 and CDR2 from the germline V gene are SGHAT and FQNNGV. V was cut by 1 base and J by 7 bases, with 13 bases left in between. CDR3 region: CASSLVWRGGGYTF. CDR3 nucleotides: TGTGCCAGCAGCTTAGTCTGGCGTGGCGGTGGCTACACCTTC.

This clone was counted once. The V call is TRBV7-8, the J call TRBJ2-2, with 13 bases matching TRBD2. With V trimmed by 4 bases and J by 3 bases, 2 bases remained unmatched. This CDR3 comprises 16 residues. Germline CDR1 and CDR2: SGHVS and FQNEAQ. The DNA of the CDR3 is TGTGCCAGCAGCTGGGGACTAGCGGGGCACACCGGGGAGCTGTTTTTT. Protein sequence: CASSWGLAGHTGELFF. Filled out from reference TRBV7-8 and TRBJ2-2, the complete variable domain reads GAGVSQSPRYKVAKRGQDVALRCDPISGHVSLFWYQQALGQGPEFLTYFQNEAQLDKSGLPSDRFFAERPEGSVSTLKIQRTQQEDSAVYLCASSWGLAGHTGELFFGEGSRLTVL.

CDR3 DNA sequence: TGTGCCAGCAGCCAAGAGCCTAGCGACTACGAGCAGTACTTC. Translation: CASSQEPSDYEQYF. V and J are TRBV3-1 (or the pseudogene TRBV3-2) and TRBJ2-7; TRBD2 is a possible D gene (6 bases). V was shortened by 0 bases and J by 3 bases, with 9 bases between the two germline ends. Germline assignment: CDR1 LGHDT and CDR2 YNNKEL (reference sequence). The length of the CDR3 is 14 residues.

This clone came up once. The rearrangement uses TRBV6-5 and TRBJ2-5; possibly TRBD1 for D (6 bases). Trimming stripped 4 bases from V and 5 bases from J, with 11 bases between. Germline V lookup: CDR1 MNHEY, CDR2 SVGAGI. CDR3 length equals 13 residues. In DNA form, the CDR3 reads TGTGCCAGCAGTTCGGACAGTCTCGAGACCCAGTACTTC. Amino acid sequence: CASSSDSLETQYF.

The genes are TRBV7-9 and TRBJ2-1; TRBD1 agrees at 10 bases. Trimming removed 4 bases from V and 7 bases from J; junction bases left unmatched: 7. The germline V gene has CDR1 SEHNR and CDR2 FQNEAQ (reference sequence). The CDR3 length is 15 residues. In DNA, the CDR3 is TGTGCCAGCAGCTCCCGGACAGGGGGAGTGAATGAGCAGTTCTTC. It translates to CASSSRTGGVNEQFF.

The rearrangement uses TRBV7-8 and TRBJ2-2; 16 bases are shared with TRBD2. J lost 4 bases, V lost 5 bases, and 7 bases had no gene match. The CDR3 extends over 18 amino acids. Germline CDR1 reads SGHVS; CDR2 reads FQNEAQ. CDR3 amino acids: CASSLGLAGGLSTGELFF. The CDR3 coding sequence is TGTGCCAGCAGCCTGGGACTAGCGGGGGGGCTTAGCACCGGGGAGCTGTTTTTT.

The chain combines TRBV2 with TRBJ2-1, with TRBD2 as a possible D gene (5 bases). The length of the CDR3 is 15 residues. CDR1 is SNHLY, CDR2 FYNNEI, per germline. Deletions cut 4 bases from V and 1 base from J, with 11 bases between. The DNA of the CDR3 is TGTGCCAGCAGTGCTCCGGGGAAATCCTACAATGAGCAGTTCTTC. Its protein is CASSAPGKSYNEQFF.

The CDR3 region has the DNA TGTGCCAGCAGTGAAGCGCCGGCGGGGGGACCCCTCCATACGCAGTATTTT. It yields the protein CASSEAPAGGPLHTQYF. This chain joins TRBV2 and TRBJ2-3; 8 bases map to TRBD2. CDR3 size: 17 residues. Germline CDR1 and CDR2: SNHLY and FYNNEI. The J segment lost 7 bases and the V segment lost 0 bases, leaving 12 bases of the junction unmatched. Complete variable domain (other parts from reference TRBV2 and TRBJ2-3): EPEVTQTPSHQVTQMGQEVILRCVPISNHLYFYWYRQILGQKVEFLVSFYNNEISEKSEIFDDQFSVERPDGSNFTLKIRSTKLEDSAMYFCASSEAPAGGPLHTQYFGPGTRLTVL.

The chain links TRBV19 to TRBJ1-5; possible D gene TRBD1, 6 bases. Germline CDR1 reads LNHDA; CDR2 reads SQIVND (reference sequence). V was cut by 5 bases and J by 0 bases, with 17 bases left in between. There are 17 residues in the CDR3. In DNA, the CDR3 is TGTGCCAGTAGTCCCCGGAAGGACAGCGTTAGCAATCAGCCCCAGCATTTT. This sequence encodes CASSPRKDSVSNQPQHF.

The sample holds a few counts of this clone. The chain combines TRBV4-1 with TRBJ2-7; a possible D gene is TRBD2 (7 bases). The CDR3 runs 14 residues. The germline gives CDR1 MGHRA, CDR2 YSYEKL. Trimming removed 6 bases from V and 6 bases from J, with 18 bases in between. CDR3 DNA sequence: TGCGCCAGCAGTCATGAAGGGGGGGCGTTCGAGCAGTACTTC. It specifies CASSHEGGAFEQYF.

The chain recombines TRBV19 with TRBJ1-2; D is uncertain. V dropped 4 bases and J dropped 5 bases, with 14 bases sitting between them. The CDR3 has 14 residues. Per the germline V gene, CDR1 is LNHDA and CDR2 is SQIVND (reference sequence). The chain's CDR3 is CASSSPAADYGYTF. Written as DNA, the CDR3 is TGTGCCAGTAGTAGTCCAGCGGCTGATTATGGCTACACCTTC.

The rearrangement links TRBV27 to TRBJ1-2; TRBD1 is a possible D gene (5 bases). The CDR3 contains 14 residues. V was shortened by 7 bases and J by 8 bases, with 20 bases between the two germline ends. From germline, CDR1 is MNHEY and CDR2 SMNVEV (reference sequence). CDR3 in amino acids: CASTLSGGTEGYTF. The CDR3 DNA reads TGTGCCAGCACCCTCTCCGGGGGGACGGAGGGCTACACCTTC.

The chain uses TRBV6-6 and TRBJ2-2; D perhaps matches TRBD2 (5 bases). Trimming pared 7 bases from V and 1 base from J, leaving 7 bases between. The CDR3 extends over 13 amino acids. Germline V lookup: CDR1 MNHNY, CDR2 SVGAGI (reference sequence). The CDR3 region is CASKRQNTGELFF. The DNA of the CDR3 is TGTGCCAGCAAGCGGCAGAACACCGGGGAGCTGTTTTTT.